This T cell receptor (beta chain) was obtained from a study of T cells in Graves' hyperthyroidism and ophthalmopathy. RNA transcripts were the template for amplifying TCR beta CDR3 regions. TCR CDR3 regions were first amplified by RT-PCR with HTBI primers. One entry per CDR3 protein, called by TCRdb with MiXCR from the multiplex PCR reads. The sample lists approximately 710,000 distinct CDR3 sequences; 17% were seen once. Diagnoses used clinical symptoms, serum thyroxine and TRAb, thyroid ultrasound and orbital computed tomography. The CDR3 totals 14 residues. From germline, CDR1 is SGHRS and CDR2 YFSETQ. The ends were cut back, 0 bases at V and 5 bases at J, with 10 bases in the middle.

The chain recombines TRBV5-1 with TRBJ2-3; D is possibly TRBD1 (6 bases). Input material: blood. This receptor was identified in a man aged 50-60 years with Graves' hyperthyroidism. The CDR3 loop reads CASSLGQGKDTQYF. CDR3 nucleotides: TGCGCCAGCAGCTTGGGCCAGGGGAAAGATACGCAGTATTTT.